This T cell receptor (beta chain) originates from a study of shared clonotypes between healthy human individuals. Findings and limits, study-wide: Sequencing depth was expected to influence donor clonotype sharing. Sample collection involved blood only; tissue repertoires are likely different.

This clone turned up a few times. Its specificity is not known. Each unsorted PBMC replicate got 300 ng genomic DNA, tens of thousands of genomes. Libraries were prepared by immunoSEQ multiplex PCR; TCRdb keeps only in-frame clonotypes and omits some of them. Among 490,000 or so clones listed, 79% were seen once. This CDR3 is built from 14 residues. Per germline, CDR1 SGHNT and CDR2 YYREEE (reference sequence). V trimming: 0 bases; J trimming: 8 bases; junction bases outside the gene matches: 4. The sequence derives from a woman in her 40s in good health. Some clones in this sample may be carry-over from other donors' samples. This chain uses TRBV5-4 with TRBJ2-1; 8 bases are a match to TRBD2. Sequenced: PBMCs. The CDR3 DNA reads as TGTGCCAGCAGCTTGGGCGGGAGGAGCGATGAGCAGTTCTTC. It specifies CASSLGGRSDEQFF.